This T cell receptor beta chain appears in the sequencing data of a study of blood T cell repertoires in COVID-19 (TCRdb year 2020). Some background on the complete study: Samples covering the acute and convalescent phases of COVID-19 were provided by collaborators in the United States, Italy and Spain. The prospective study material was composed of cDNA or gDNA derived from T cells, B-cell-depleted T cells, or PBMCs. Subjects who had been exposed to COVID-19, were actively infected with it, or had recovered from it provided the deeply sampled blood TCRbeta repertoires that made up the dataset. The repertoires were made available in a free public database intended to serve as a resource for research on the immune response to SARS-CoV-2. The samples were drawn from the first 160 participants of the ongoing ImmuneRACE study and from under 1,500 subjects provided by 6 global collaborators. Sample metadata almost always included a de-identified subject ID, COVID-19 status, age in years and sex. Where available, HLA class I and class II types were taken from metadata supplied by the sample provider and were not determined by assay-based typing. What the authors observed across the whole study: Clinical and demographic metadata were provided uncurated, with the amount varying by source and participant.

A note on this clone: Its antigen is unknown. It has no much larger one-base neighbor in the sample; base qualities were not kept.

TCRbeta CDR3 regions were amplified from genomic DNA by means of the immunoSEQ Assay, a bias-controlled multiplex PCR. The paper's processing steps were these. Nucleated cell counts per sample were estimated from amplification of reference gene primers within the assay. To quantify the absolute abundance of each unique TCRbeta CDR3 rearrangement, sequence reads were collapsed and filtered. For each sample, productive Simpson clonality was calculated as the square root of Simpson's diversity index over productive rearrangements. TCRdb's version of the immuneACCESS table is confined to in-frame rearrangements and falls short of the full clone set. An unresolved V gene accounts for under half of the shortfall where checked; the remainder is of unknown origin. V and J calls and clone size are copied from that table; D and trimming were computed from the DNA. The sample table holds around 46,000 clones, of which more than 75% were seen once. Clones ranked in the top ten supply around a sixth of the sample.

Compared with germline, V lacks 5 bases and J lacks 7 bases; bases without a gene match: 11. Taken from the germline V gene, the CDR1 and CDR2 loops are SNHLY and FYNNEI. The CDR3 runs 16 residues from the cysteine to the phenylalanine. Only the CDR3 region is kept as DNA, spanning 48 bases read in frame from base 1. Whole blood was collected in K2EDTA tubes by collaborating institutions according to the institutions' own protocols. Collaborator samples were shipped for TCRbeta analysis as frozen whole blood, isolated PBMCs, or DNA extracted from either sample type. The chain is made from TRBV2 and TRBJ1-2; the central 12 bases match TRBD1. The sequence derives from a human donor in a cohort sampled during active COVID-19. Sequenced material: peripheral blood. The nucleotide sequence is given as TGTGCCAGCAGTCCCCGCGGGGGGACAGGGGGCGTTGGCTACACCTTC. Its protein product is CASSPRGGTGGVGYTF.